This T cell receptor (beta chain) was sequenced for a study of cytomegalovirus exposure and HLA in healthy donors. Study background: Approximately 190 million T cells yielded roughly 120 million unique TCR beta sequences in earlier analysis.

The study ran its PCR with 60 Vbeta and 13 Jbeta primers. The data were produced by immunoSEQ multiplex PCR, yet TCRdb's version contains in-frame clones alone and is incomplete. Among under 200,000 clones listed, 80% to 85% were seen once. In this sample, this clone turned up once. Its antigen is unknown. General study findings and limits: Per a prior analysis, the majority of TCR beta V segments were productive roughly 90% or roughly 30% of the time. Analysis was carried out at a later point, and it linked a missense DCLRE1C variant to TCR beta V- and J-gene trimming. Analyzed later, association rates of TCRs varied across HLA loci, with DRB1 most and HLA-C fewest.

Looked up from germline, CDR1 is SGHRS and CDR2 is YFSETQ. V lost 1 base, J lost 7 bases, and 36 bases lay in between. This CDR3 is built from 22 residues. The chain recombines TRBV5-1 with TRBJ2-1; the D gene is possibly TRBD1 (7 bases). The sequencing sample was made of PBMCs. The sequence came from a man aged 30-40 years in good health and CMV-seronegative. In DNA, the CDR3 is TGCGCCAGCAGCTTGTCATTTGTGACTAGTTTAAGGTCAGGGGGGACGGGGAATGAGCAGTTCTTC. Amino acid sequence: CASSLSFVTSLRSGGTGNEQFF.